The next 2 T cell receptor beta chains were all read from a single sample in a study of T cell clonality in common variable immunodeficiency (dated by TCRdb to the mid-2010s). Library generation was performed with the immunoSEQ multiplex PCR assay. Sourced from immuneACCESS, this table was stored by TCRdb with only in-frame sequences that have V and J called. A share of the clones is absent; for the studies checked, an unresolved V gene accounts for under half, and the remainder has no known explanation. The sample features about 34,000 clones, and none is a singleton. The top ten clones comprise roughly 3.2% of the sample. The sample taken for sequencing was peripheral blood mononuclear cells. Every receptor here comes from a person aged 18 to 70 in good health.

This clone has just a few counts. The read ends 3 residues shy of where the CDR3 ends; the end is completed using the germline J gene. This chain joins TRBV7-9 and TRBJ2-1; 10 nucleotides line up with TRBD1. The V and J ends lost 1 base and 8 bases, in that order; junction bases with no gene match: 5. CDR1 is SEHNR, CDR2 FQNEAQ, per germline (reference sequence). The CDR3 is 15 residues long. The CDR3 region is CASSLGDRGADEQFF. Partial CDR3 DNA: TGTGCCAGCAGCTTAGGGGACAGGGGTGCGGATGAG.

This clone was detected many times. Read data end 3 residues before the CDR3 end; the end is taken from the germline J gene. The chain couples TRBV20-1 to TRBJ2-3; 11 nucleotides match TRBD2. Germline values: CDR1 DFQATT, CDR2 SNEGSKA (reference sequence). The length of the CDR3 is 16 residues. J gave up 3 bases and V 6 bases, and 11 bases lay outside the gene matches. The sequenced CDR3 bases are TGCAGTGCGGACCGACATAGCGGGAGGGCAACAGATACG. Translated: CSADRHSGRATDT. The entire CDR3 sequence reads CSADRHSGRATDTQYF.